The clone carrying this T cell receptor (beta chain) was recorded many times. Its antigen is unknown. The data were taken from a study of read filtering for tumor transcriptome and immune sequencing. Overall study: Mean patient age was approximately 66 years, range about 47 to 90; 17 male, 12 to 15 female. By R-ISS, stages I, II and III held about 8, 15 and 7 patients. Overall study findings and caveats: The sorted CD138-negative fraction was a mixed bone marrow immune population, not purified T cells.

The library was built from around 400 ng RNA with molecular barcoded adaptors for alpha/delta and beta/gamma chains. TCRdb called the reads again in MiXCR, with one record for every CDR3 protein. The table lists tens of thousands of distinct CDR3 sequences, about an eighth of them singletons. The source is a donor aged 40 or over with multiple myeloma. Sequenced sample: a population of CD138-negative cells sorted from bone marrow.

CDR3 loop: CASSVGGRNSPLHF. The CDR3 nucleotides read TGTGCCAGCAGTGTCGGGGGGCGAAATTCACCCCTCCACTTT. The V gene is TRBV6-1, the J gene TRBJ1-6; D is possibly TRBD1 (6 bases). V was clipped by 4 bases and J by 7 bases, with 11 bases between them. This CDR3 has 14 residues. CDR1 is MNHNS, CDR2 SASEGT, per germline.